These 27 T cell receptor beta chains originate from one sample sequenced in a study of identical twins. From the 5' RACE reads, TCRdb called clonotypes with MiXCR, one entry per CDR3 protein. The sample has some 250,000 distinct CDR3 sequences; 6.5% to 8% are singletons. These data were also filed under a second study, of T cells expressing NK-cell markers.

Material for sequencing was CD8+ T cells sorted from blood. The source is a woman aged 18-35 years in good health.

The chain employs TRBV11-3 and TRBJ2-4, with 11 bases matching TRBD2. This CDR3 is 16 amino acids long. V dropped 6 bases and J dropped 1; count of bases not matched to a gene: 5. In germline, CDR1 is SGHNT, CDR2 YENEEA. CDR3 residues: CASSSSGGRAKNIQYF. Here the CDR3 DNA reads TGTGCCAGCAGTTCTAGCGGGGGGAGGGCCAAAAACATTCAGTACTTC.

There are a few counts of this clonotype. This chain uses TRBV20-1 with TRBJ2-1; D may be TRBD1 (6 bases). The CDR3 spans 15 residues. Germline lookup yields CDR1 DFQATT and CDR2 SNEGSKA (reference sequence). Trimming took 3 bases from V and 1 from J, leaving 13 bases between them. The CDR3 region is CSARGHKPSYNEQFF. The CDR3 DNA follows: TGCAGTGCTAGGGGACACAAGCCTTCCTACAATGAGCAGTTCTTC.

This clonotype was seen at least ten times. The genes are TRBV2 and TRBJ1-5; no definite D call. The germline V gene encodes CDR1 SNHLY and CDR2 FYNNEI. This CDR3 comprises 12 residues. Trimming took off 2 bases at V and 4 bases at J, with 3 bases between the two ends. CDR3: CASSEPNQPQHF. In DNA form, the CDR3 reads TGTGCCAGCAGTGAACCGAATCAGCCCCAGCATTTT.

This clonotype was seen many times. V is TRBV5-1 and J is TRBJ2-7; TRBD1 matches at 8 bases. Germline assignment: CDR1 SGHRS and CDR2 YFSETQ. The CDR3 runs 14 residues. J was trimmed by 3 bases and V by 7 bases; bases with no gene match: 9. This CDR3 reads CASGQGSSIYEQYF. CDR3 nucleotide sequence: TGCGCCAGCGGACAGGGATCATCTATCTACGAGCAGTACTTC.

This chain connects TRBV7-6 to TRBJ1-2; D call uncertain. The germline CDR1 and CDR2 sequences are SGHVS and FNYEAQ. The CDR3 consists of 13 residues. V was cut by 1 base and J by 6 bases, with 9 bases left in between. The CDR3 here is CASSLVVQDGYTF. The DNA for the CDR3 is TGTGCCAGCAGCTTAGTAGTCCAGGATGGCTACACCTTC.

This clonotype came up a few times. The V and J genes are TRBV6-2 or TRBV6-3 and TRBJ1-5; 11 bases are a match to TRBD1. The V gene end was trimmed by 8 bases and the J gene end by 3 bases; junction bases not matched to a gene: 3. Germline loops: CDR1 MNHEY, CDR2 SVGEGT. This CDR3 is 14 amino acids long. The CDR3 DNA follows: TGTGCCAGCTCGGGACAGGGGGTCAATCAGCCCCAGCATTTT. It is translated as CASSGQGVNQPQHF.

The rearrangement uses TRBV7-9 and TRBJ2-1, with 10 bases lining up with TRBD2. This CDR3 region has 17 residues. With V trimmed by 5 bases and J by 7 bases, 14 bases remained unmatched. Germline CDR1 is SEHNR and CDR2 is FQNEAQ (reference sequence). The CDR3 DNA reads TGTGCCAGCAGCCAAACGACGCTAGCGGGAGTAGGGAATGAGCAGTTCTTC. Residues: CASSQTTLAGVGNEQFF.

The chain couples TRBV7-6 to TRBJ2-3, with a tentative D call TRBD2 (6 bases). There are 15 residues in the CDR3. V gave up 7 bases and J gave up 3 bases, with 17 bases separating them. The germline V gene encodes CDR1 SGHVS and CDR2 FNYEAQ. The CDR3 sequence is CASTFSDYQTDTQYF. The CDR3 DNA is TGTGCCAGCACCTTTTCGGACTACCAAACAGATACGCAGTATTTT.

The rearrangement links TRBV7-8 to TRBJ1-5; no firm D call. This CDR3 is built from 15 residues. V lost 4 bases and J lost 7, with 17 bases in between. Per the germline V gene, CDR1 is SGHVS and CDR2 is FQNEAQ. CDR3 sequence (DNA): TGTGCCAGCAGCTCATTGGTAAGGGATCCCCAGCCCCAGCATTTT. Its protein product is CASSSLVRDPQPQHF.

This clonotype has a count of ten or more. The chain is built from TRBV5-6 and TRBJ2-1; D may correspond to TRBD1 or TRBD2 (5 bases each). This CDR3 contains 14 residues. Germline CDR1 is SGHDT and CDR2 is YYEEEE. The ends were cut back, 1 base at V and 6 bases at J, with 11 bases in the middle. The CDR3 loop is CASSLWGSLNEQFF. CDR3 in DNA: TGTGCCAGCAGCTTGTGGGGGTCTCTCAATGAGCAGTTCTTC. Full variable domain (remainder filled in from reference TRBV5-6 and TRBJ2-1): DAGVTQSPTHLIKTRGQQVTLRCSPKSGHDTVSWYQQALGQGPQFIFQYYEEEERQRGNFPDRFSGHQFPNYSSELNVNALLLGDSALYLCASSLWGSLNEQFFGPGTRLTVL.

The CDR3 nucleotides are TGTGCCAGCACCCCGGGCGGCAGATCAAACTCTGGAAACACCATATATTTT. Its translation: CASTPGGRSNSGNTIYF. The V gene is TRBV12-3 or TRBV12-4, the J gene TRBJ1-3; D remains unclear. With 7 bases removed from V and 0 bases from J, the gap between germline ends came to 19 bases. CDR3 length equals 17 residues.

This clonotype showed up many times. A read error may produce the germline difference seen at one junction end. The chain links TRBV6-1 to TRBJ1-4; D gene unclear. This CDR3 has 14 amino acids. Germline V gene sequence: CDR1 MNHNS, CDR2 SASEGT. For the CDR3, the DNA is TGTGCCAGCAGCCAGACTCCGGACGGGGTGGCCCCGACATTT. Amino acid sequence: CASSQTPDGVAPTF.

This clonotype appeared many times. The chain combines TRBV18 with TRBJ2-7; 8 bases agree with TRBD1. The V segment lost 2 bases and the J segment 0 bases; nucleotides outside the gene matches: 3. The CDR3 runs to 15 residues. Per the germline V gene, CDR1 is KGHSH and CDR2 is LQKENI. The CDR3 bases are TGTGCCAGCTCACCAGCTGGACAGGGCTCCTACGAGCAGTACTTC. Encoded protein: CASSPAGQGSYEQYF.

The chain uses TRBV20-1 and TRBJ1-2; D unresolved. CDR3 length: 15 residues. The germline CDR1 and CDR2 sequences are DFQATT and SNEGSKA (reference sequence). V dropped 0 bases and J dropped 5 bases, with 16 bases sitting between them. This CDR3 is CSARDLAASRYGYTF. In nucleotides, the CDR3 is TGCAGTGCTAGAGATTTAGCAGCGAGTAGGTATGGCTACACCTTC.

This clonotype has only a few counts. The V and J genes are TRBV5-6 and TRBJ2-5; D tentatively reads TRBD1 or TRBD2 (5 bases each). V was cut by 0 bases and J by 0 bases, with 12 bases left in between. Germline V gives CDR1 SGHDT, CDR2 YYEEEE. This CDR3 has 16 amino acids. CDR3 protein: CASSLGGELYQETQYF. The CDR3 nucleotides are TGTGCCAGCAGCTTGGGAGGGGAACTCTACCAAGAGACCCAGTACTTC.

The chain recombines TRBV12-5 with TRBJ2-2, with D uncertain. The germline V and J ends were trimmed by 7 bases and 1 base, with 16 bases remaining between them. Germline CDR1 LGHNT, CDR2 FRNRAP. The CDR3 is 16 residues long. The CDR3 loop is CASVPTARVNTGELFF. The DNA for the CDR3 is TGTGCTAGTGTACCAACGGCCCGGGTGAACACCGGGGAGCTGTTTTTT.

A few counts support this clonotype. This sequence joins TRBV6-5 and TRBJ2-1, with TRBD1 identical over 9 bases. This CDR3 is 12 amino acids long. The V gene's germline CDR1 is MNHEY and CDR2 SVGAGI. Trimming removed 9 bases from V and 9 bases from J; junction bases left unmatched: 6. CDR3 amino acids: CASMGQGGEQFF. CDR3 coding DNA: TGTGCCAGTATGGGACAGGGCGGTGAGCAGTTCTTC.

This clonotype appeared many times. This chain uses TRBV20-1 with TRBJ2-5; D gene unclear. There are 15 residues in the CDR3. Per germline, CDR1 DFQATT and CDR2 SNEGSKA (reference sequence). Trimming stripped 2 bases from V and 0 bases from J, with 13 bases between. The chain's CDR3 is CSARREGQYQETQYF. As DNA, the CDR3 is TGCAGTGCTAGACGTGAAGGGCAGTACCAAGAGACCCAGTACTTC.

In regard to this clonotype: An end of the junction does not agree with germline; a read error may underlie this. The genes are TRBV20-1 and TRBJ2-7; TRBD2 agrees at 7 bases. Germline V gene lookup returns CDR1 DFQATT and CDR2 SNEGSKA (reference sequence). This CDR3 is 14 amino acids long. The CDR3 sequence is CSASKGRALSEQCF. CDR3 nucleotide sequence: TGCAGTGCTAGTAAAGGGAGGGCTCTATCCGAGCAGTGCTTC.

This clonotype was observed a handful of times. V gene TRBV9 combines with J gene TRBJ2-7; 10 bases match TRBD1. From germline, CDR1 is SGDLS and CDR2 YYNGEE. Trimming took 0 bases from V and 2 from J; bases not matched to a gene: 5. The CDR3 contains 16 residues. CDR3 sequence: CASSVDWGTGAYEQYF. The CDR3 DNA sequence: TGTGCCAGCAGCGTAGATTGGGGGACAGGGGCCTACGAGCAGTACTTC.

This clonotype was detected a few times. The CDR3 nucleotides are TGTGCCAGCAGCCAAGATTTTGCAGGAGGGGTCACTGAAGCTTTCTTT. Its protein is CASSQDFAGGVTEAFF. This chain uses TRBV3-1 with TRBJ1-1, with D possibly TRBD1 on 5 matching bases. CDR3 length: 16 residues. Germline CDR1 LGHDT, CDR2 YNNKEL (reference sequence). Deletions cut 0 bases from V and 4 bases from J, with 15 bases between.

The table lists this clonotype with many counts. The gene calls are TRBV6-2 or TRBV6-3 and TRBJ2-1, with a tentative D call TRBD2 (6 bases). Trimming cost V 4 bases and J 10 bases, with 11 bases left between them. There are 12 residues in the CDR3. Per germline, CDR1 MNHEY and CDR2 SVGEGT. For the CDR3, the DNA is TGTGCCAGCAGTTGGGGACGGGAGGAGCAGTTCTTC. It yields the protein CASSWGREEQFF.

This clonotype showed up just a few times. The V call is TRBV15, the J call TRBJ2-1; 7 bases map to TRBD1. Looked up from germline, CDR1 is LNHNV and CDR2 is YYDKDF (reference sequence). The CDR3 is made up of 12 amino acids. The V segment lost 3 bases and the J segment 10 bases; nucleotides outside the gene matches: 3. CDR3 in amino acids: CATSRTGTEQFF. The DNA for the CDR3 is TGTGCCACCAGCAGGACAGGGACGGAGCAGTTCTTC.

This clonotype was observed many times. The chain recombines TRBV12-3 or TRBV12-4 with TRBJ2-7; the D is unclear. The CDR3 covers 12 residues. V shed 5 bases and J shed 3 bases, with 8 bases lying between them. Here the CDR3 DNA reads TGTGCCAGCAGTGTCGTTCTCTACGAGCAGTACTTC. This encodes CASSVVLYEQYF.

The chain employs TRBV29-1 and TRBJ2-2; TRBD1 matches 9 bases. Per the germline V gene, CDR1 is SQVTM and CDR2 is ANQGSEA. Losses at the gene ends were 3 bases for V and 6 bases for J; bases not matched to a gene: 5. This CDR3 spans 14 amino acids. The CDR3 sequence: CSVEGQGNPGELFF. The CDR3 region has the DNA TGCAGCGTTGAGGGACAGGGTAACCCCGGGGAGCTGTTTTTT.

On this clonotype itself: The conserved phenylalanine or tryptophan normally closing the CDR3 is absent here, so this likely arose from a read error. The chain is built from TRBV29-1 and TRBJ2-1; 9 bases are shared with TRBD1. The CDR3 covers 14 residues. J lost 1 base, V lost 6 bases, and 4 bases had no gene match. Germline V CDR1 and CDR2: SQVTM, ANQGSEA. This CDR3 reads CSVAGTGSYNEQFL. Here the CDR3 DNA reads TGCAGCGTGGCCGGGACAGGGTCCTACAATGAGCAGTTCTTA.

This clonotype was recorded many times. This rearrangement joins TRBV3-1 to TRBJ1-1, with TRBD1 matching 7 bases. The V and J ends lost 4 bases and 5 bases, in that order; junction bases with no gene match: 7. CDR3 length equals 14 residues. Germline values: CDR1 LGHDT, CDR2 YNNKEL (reference sequence). The CDR3 nucleotides read TGTGCCAGCAGCCCGACAGGGACGGGGACTGAAGCTTTCTTT. The encoded protein is CASSPTGTGTEAFF.